The clone carrying this T cell receptor beta chain was observed many times. These data originate in a study of T cells in Graves' hyperthyroidism and ophthalmopathy. Researchers took RNA transcripts and amplified the TCR beta CDR3 regions from them. During a first-round RT-PCR of the TCR CDR3, the HTBI primer set was used. TCRdb ran MiXCR on the multiplex PCR reads and lists one entry per CDR3 protein. The repertoire includes hundreds of thousands of distinct CDR3 sequences, about 15% of them detected once, and approximately 32% sits in the top ten. Germline V gene data show CDR1 as MNHEY and CDR2 as SVGEGT. The germline V and J ends were trimmed by 0 bases and 0 bases, with 12 bases remaining between them. The length of the CDR3 is 17 residues.

The sequenced material came from blood. The receptor was derived from a woman aged 25 to 45 with Graves' hyperthyroidism. This chain connects TRBV6-2 or TRBV6-3 to TRBJ2-1; D call uncertain. Here the CDR3 DNA reads TGTGCCAGCAGTTACTCGATTCTCCGGAGCTCCTACAATGAGCAGTTCTTC. This codes for CASSYSILRSSYNEQFF.